The 22 T cell receptor beta chains presented below share a single source sample, sequenced in a study of T cell responses to AZD1222 COVID-19 vaccine. The protocol was immunoSEQ multiplex PCR, while the TCRdb copy is restricted to in-frame clones and leaves out a portion. Of roughly 130,000 clones listed, 91% are singletons. This specimen consisted of peripheral blood, obtained on day 0 of AZD1222 vaccination. These receptor sequences come from an adult in good health.

The V and J genes are TRBV7-9 and TRBJ1-4; 7 positions agree with TRBD1. This CDR3 has 17 amino acids. With 3 bases clipped from V and 0 bases from J, the junction kept 7 bases outside the gene matches. The germline gives CDR1 SEHNR, CDR2 FQNEAQ (reference sequence). This CDR3 reads CASSLDRPYATNEKLFF. The CDR3 nucleotides are TGTGCCAGCAGCTTGGACAGGCCCTATGCAACTAATGAAAAACTGTTTTTT.

The V and J genes are TRBV7-9 and TRBJ2-7; D call uncertain. CDR3 length equals 12 residues. Between the trimmed V and J ends, which lost 5 bases and 2 bases, there was a span of 7 bases. Germline CDR1 reads SEHNR; CDR2 reads FQNEAQ (reference sequence). DNA for the CDR3: TGTGCCAGCAGCCCTACTGCCTACGAGCAGTACTTC. It codes for CASSPTAYEQYF.

CDR3 sequence (DNA): TGTGCCAGCAGCCAAGATTGGAGGGCAGATACGCAGTATTTT. Translation: CASSQDWRADTQYF. V is TRBV3-1 (or the pseudogene TRBV3-2) and J is TRBJ2-3; D is perhaps TRBD2 (6 bases). The germline V gene encodes CDR1 LGHDT and CDR2 YNNKEL (reference sequence). The germline V and J ends were trimmed by 0 bases and 4 bases, with 8 bases remaining between them. The CDR3 loop spans 14 amino acids.

The chain employs TRBV29-1 and TRBJ1-2, with 8 bases aligning to TRBD1. V was pared by 4 bases and J by 8 bases, with 3 bases of the junction left unmatched. Germline values: CDR1 SQVTM, CDR2 ANQGSEA. CDR3 length: 11 amino acids. Here the CDR3 DNA reads TGCAGCGTTGCAGGGGGCAGGGGCTACACCTTC. Translated, it gives CSVAGGRGYTF.

The chain joins TRBV12-5 to TRBJ1-6; 7 bases match TRBD1. CDR3 length: 18 amino acids. The V gene end was trimmed by 3 bases and the J gene end by 7 bases; junction bases not matched to a gene: 15. The germline V gene has CDR1 LGHNT and CDR2 FRNRAP. This CDR3 is CASGFSALTGNSNSPLHF. In nucleotides, the CDR3 is TGTGCTAGTGGTTTCTCAGCCTTGACAGGGAACTCGAATTCACCCCTCCACTTT.

V gene TRBV7-5 combines with J gene TRBJ2-3; the table calls TRBD1, which could not be checked here. TRBV7-5 is annotated as a pseudogene. The CDR3 loop spans 18 amino acids. This CDR3 reads CVRSFCIRAGASTDTQYF. The CDR3 nucleotides are TGTGTCAGAAGCTTCTGTATTCGGGCAGGGGCTAGCACAGATACGCAGTATTTT.

By its share, this clone is medium-sized (0.01 to 0.1%). The chain recombines TRBV19 with TRBJ1-5; unclear D gene. In germline, CDR1 is LNHDA, CDR2 SQIVND (reference sequence). V lost 3 bases and J 0 bases, leaving 9 bases between the germline ends. The CDR3 is made up of 15 amino acids. CDR3 sequence (DNA): TGTGCCAGTAGTATGGGGATGAATAGCAATCAGCCCCAGCATTTT. Protein: CASSMGMNSNQPQHF. The whole variable domain, filled in from reference TRBV19 and TRBJ1-5, reads DGGITQSPKYLFRKEGQNVTLSCEQNLNHDAMYWYRQDPGQGLRLIYYSQIVNDFQKGDIAEGYSVSREKKESFPLTVTSAQKNPTAFYLCASSMGMNSNQPQHFGDGTRLSIL.

This clone has a single count. V gene TRBV19 combines with J gene TRBJ2-3, with D possibly being TRBD1 or TRBD2 (7 bases each). Trimming left V 4 bases short and J 5 bases short, with 19 bases between. The CDR3 covers 16 residues. Germline values: CDR1 LNHDA, CDR2 SQIVND (reference sequence). DNA of the CDR3: TGTGCCAGTAGTACCTACAGGGGAGGGATCAAAGATACGCAGTATTTT. Translating gives CASSTYRGGIKDTQYF.

This rearrangement joins TRBV15 to TRBJ1-6; unclear D gene. Germline CDR1 and CDR2: LNHNV and YYDKDF (reference sequence). The CDR3 totals 17 residues. Trimming took off 2 bases at V and 6 bases at J, with 17 bases between the two ends. In DNA, the CDR3 is TGTGCCACCAGCAGACGCACTAGACGAGGCCTTAATTCACCCCTCCACTTT. It is translated as CATSRRTRRGLNSPLHF.

The chain combines TRBV29-1 with TRBJ1-2; D ambiguous. The CDR3 loop spans 13 amino acids. V was pared by 3 bases and J by 5 bases, with 13 bases between. Looked up from germline, CDR1 is SQVTM and CDR2 is ANQGSEA. CDR3 nucleotides: TGCAGCGTTGAGATGGGCCCGGGTTATGGCTACACCTTC. Protein product: CSVEMGPGYGYTF. Full variable domain (missing parts from reference TRBV29-1 and TRBJ1-2): SAVISQKPSRDICQRGTSLTIQCQVDSQVTMMFWYRQQPGQSLTLIATANQGSEATYESGFVIDKFPISRPNLTFSTLTVSNMSPEDSSIYLCSVEMGPGYGYTFGSGTRLTVV.

The J gene is TRBJ1-1, the V gene TRBV27; D gene unclear. The CDR3 runs to 12 residues. V lost 6 bases to trimming and J lost 3 bases, with 8 bases between them. Per germline, CDR1 MNHEY and CDR2 SMNVEV (reference sequence). CDR3 in DNA: TGTGCCAGCAGAACGGGTTACACTGAAGCTTTCTTT. It codes for CASRTGYTEAFF.

This clone was seen once. V is TRBV4-3 and J is TRBJ1-1, with D possibly matching TRBD1 (5 bases). The germline V gene has CDR1 LGHNA and CDR2 YSLEER. V dropped 1 base and J dropped 1 base, with 7 bases sitting between them. This CDR3 is built from 14 residues. Here the CDR3 reads CASSQGRENTEAFF. The CDR3 DNA reads as TGCGCCAGCAGCCAAGGCAGGGAGAACACTGAAGCTTTCTTT.

The V call is TRBV4-2, the J call TRBJ1-1; D remains ambiguous. CDR1 LGHNA and CDR2 YNFKEQ come from the germline V gene. This CDR3 is built from 14 residues. V lost 1 base and J lost 2, with 8 bases in between. CDR3 amino acids: CASSQGRGNTEAFF. CDR3 bases: TGTGCCAGCAGCCAAGGACGCGGTAACACTGAAGCTTTCTTT.

The chain links TRBV30 to TRBJ2-2; TRBD1 matches at 7 bases. Germline lookup yields CDR1 GTSNPN and CDR2 SVGIG (reference sequence). J gave up 5 bases and V 2 bases, and 5 bases lay outside the gene matches. The CDR3 has 14 residues. The CDR3 nucleotides are TGTGCCTGGAGTACAGGGGTTGGAACCGGGGAGCTGTTTTTT. It is translated as CAWSTGVGTGELFF.

The V gene is TRBV9, the J gene TRBJ2-3, with 7 bases identical to TRBD2. Germline V CDR1 and CDR2: SGDLS, YYNGEE. V was clipped by 4 bases and J by 1 base; unmatched bases: 9. This CDR3 spans 16 amino acids. The CDR3: CASSPRGLAGTDTQYF. CDR3 DNA sequence: TGTGCCAGCAGCCCAAGAGGGCTAGCGGGCACAGATACGCAGTATTTT.

The V gene is TRBV7-3, the J gene TRBJ1-1, with TRBD1 matching 8 bases. This CDR3 is 13 amino acids long. V shed 6 bases, J shed 4 bases, and the junction held 4 bases outside the gene matches. Germline loops: CDR1 SGHTA, CDR2 FQGTGA. The CDR3 DNA reads TGTGCCAGCAGTTATACAGGGGGCACTGAAGCTTTCTTT. Encoded protein: CASSYTGGTEAFF.

The chain has TRBV5-6 and TRBJ2-3, with D perhaps assigned TRBD1 or TRBD2 (5 bases each). Trimming cost V 2 bases and J 2 bases, with 9 bases left between them. The CDR3 is 14 amino acids. The germline gives CDR1 SGHDT, CDR2 YYEEEE. The CDR3 DNA reads as TGTGCCAGCAGCTTCGGGACCATCACAGATACGCAGTATTTT. Amino acid sequence: CASSFGTITDTQYF.

This clone was seen only a few times. The CDR3 loop is CASSSGGAGGYTF. CDR3 bases: TGCGCCAGCAGCTCAGGGGGCGCGGGAGGCTACACCTTC. This rearrangement joins TRBV10-2 to TRBJ1-2; 8 positions agree with TRBD1. V was pared by 6 bases and J by 8 bases, with 8 bases of the junction left unmatched. This CDR3 has 13 amino acids. Germline V gene lookup returns CDR1 WSHSY and CDR2 SAAADI.

This chain connects TRBV6-2 or TRBV6-3 to TRBJ2-7; D possibly corresponds to TRBD1 (6 bases). Trimming took 0 bases from V and 5 from J, leaving 14 bases between them. The CDR3 spans 15 residues. Germline lookup yields CDR1 MNHEY and CDR2 SVGEGT. The CDR3 loop reads CASSYSHRVRDEQYF. Here the CDR3 DNA reads TGTGCCAGCAGTTACTCGCACAGGGTGAGAGACGAGCAGTACTTC.

In this sample, this clone turned up a few times. The chain combines TRBV3-1 (or the pseudogene TRBV3-2) with TRBJ2-2; 11 bases map to TRBD2. This CDR3 is built from 17 residues. The V segment lost 2 bases and the J segment 5 bases; nucleotides outside the gene matches: 7. CDR1 LGHDT and CDR2 YNNKEL come from the germline V gene (reference sequence). CDR3 in DNA: TGTGCCAGCAGCCAAACTAGCGGGAGAAGCGAAACCGGGGAGCTGTTTTTT. This encodes CASSQTSGRSETGELFF.

The rearrangement links TRBV2 to TRBJ1-6; tentatively, D is TRBD1 (5 bases). V dropped 6 bases and J dropped 6 bases, with 15 bases sitting between them. CDR3 length equals 15 residues. Looked up from germline, CDR1 is SNHLY and CDR2 is FYNNEI. This CDR3 is CASSGLQEANSPLHF. In DNA form, the CDR3 reads TGTGCCAGCAGCGGTTTACAGGAAGCTAATTCACCCCTCCACTTT. Together with reference TRBV2 and TRBJ1-6, the CDR3 gives the full variable domain: EPEVTQTPSHQVTQMGQEVILRCVPISNHLYFYWYRQILGQKVEFLVSFYNNEISEKSEIFDDQFSVERPDGSNFTLKIRSTKLEDSAMYFCASSGLQEANSPLHFGNGTRLTVT.

This chain joins TRBV23-1 and TRBJ1-4, with TRBD1 identical over 9 bases. TRBV23-1 qualifies as an ORF whose function is uncertain. The CDR3 covers 16 residues. The junction had 18 bases not matched to a gene; V was cut back by 11 bases and J by 8 bases. DNA for the CDR3: TGCGCCCGCACTCCTCCTGGGGGACAGGGAGGGGAAAAACTGTTTTTT. This translates into CARTPPGGQGGEKLFF.